These 24 T cell receptor beta chains were all obtained from the same sample, sequenced in a study of beta chain features in type 1 diabetes (dated by TCRdb to 2017 to 2018). The paper's findings and limits, for the study overall: Type 1 diabetes patients showed a moderate but significant shortening of TCRB CDR3 length in all four CD4+ subsets.

The antigens for these receptors are not known. Library construction relied on the immunoSEQ multiplex PCR assay. All of the isolated RNA was reverse transcribed with the High Capacity cDNA Reverse Transcription Kit, so expressed TCRB transcripts were sequenced. TCRdb's version of the immuneACCESS table is confined to in-frame rearrangements and falls short of the full clone set. An unresolved V gene accounts for under half of the shortfall where checked; the remainder is of unknown origin. The sample table holds over 150,000 clones, of which about 9.4% were seen once. The leading ten clones occupy 0.45% to 0.6% of the sample. The specimen sequenced was central memory CD4+ T cells from blood. The receptors were sampled from a man younger than 40 with type 1 diabetes.

This clone showed up just a few times. The chain recombines TRBV9 with TRBJ1-1, with 7 bases fitting TRBD1. Germline V gene lookup returns CDR1 SGDLS and CDR2 YYNGEE. Germline trimming cut 4 bases from V and 1 base from J; bases unmatched to any gene: 7. The CDR3 runs to 15 residues. CDR3 protein: CASSLTGAPNTEAFF. For the CDR3, the DNA is TGTGCCAGCAGCCTCACAGGGGCCCCGAACACTGAAGCTTTCTTT.

CDR3 residues: CASSVDTSGSSYNEQFF. The CDR3 DNA follows: TGTGCCAGCAGCGTAGATACTAGCGGGAGCTCCTACAATGAGCAGTTCTTC. The V gene is TRBV9, the J gene TRBJ2-1, with 11 bases that match TRBD2. The ends lost 0 bases at V and 0 bases at J; junction bases unmatched: 2. Per the germline V gene, CDR1 is SGDLS and CDR2 is YYNGEE. CDR3 length: 17 residues.

In its sample, this clone was seen a few times. The chain employs TRBV28 and TRBJ2-1, with D tentatively TRBD2 (6 bases). V was pared by 9 bases and J by 8 bases, with 8 bases between. Germline lookup yields CDR1 MDHEN and CDR2 SYDVKM. This CDR3 spans 10 amino acids. The CDR3 region has the DNA TGTGCCAGTCAGCGGGATGAGCAGTTCTTC. Encoded protein: CASQRDEQFF.

This clone was found many times. The chain employs TRBV4-3 and TRBJ2-1, with a possible D match to TRBD1 (5 bases). Deletions cut 1 base from V and 1 base from J, with 5 bases between. The CDR3 contains 14 residues. Per germline, CDR1 LGHNA and CDR2 YSLEER. Written as DNA, the CDR3 is TGCGCCAGCAGCCAAGCAGGGTCCTACAATGAGCAGTTCTTC. This gives the protein CASSQAGSYNEQFF.

A remark on this clone: Within the sample, other DNA sequences also encode this same CDR3. The chain carries TRBV27 and TRBJ1-1; 10 positions match TRBD1. Trimming cost V 4 bases and J 5 bases; bases outside gene matches: 1. This CDR3 is built from 13 residues. From germline, CDR1 is MNHEY and CDR2 SMNVEV (reference sequence). The CDR3 DNA reads TGTGCCAGCAGTTCGGGACAGGGGACTGAAGCTTTCTTT. Its protein is CASSSGQGTEAFF.

This clone was detected a few times. The gene calls are TRBV10-3 and TRBJ2-5; D not resolved. V lost 3 bases to trimming and J lost 2 bases, with 10 bases between them. This CDR3 is built from 14 residues. The germline V gene encodes CDR1 ENHRY and CDR2 SYGVKD. The CDR3 reads CAISERQVQETQYF. DNA for the CDR3: TGTGCCATCAGTGAAAGGCAGGTTCAAGAGACCCAGTACTTC.

This clone was recorded a few times. The rearrangement uses TRBV28 and TRBJ1-5; 8 nucleotides line up with TRBD1. Germline trimming cut 2 bases from V and 1 base from J; bases unmatched to any gene: 7. The germline V gene has CDR1 MDHEN and CDR2 SYDVKM. The CDR3 contains 17 residues. This chain's CDR3 is CASSLTGTGVSNQPQHF. In nucleotides, the CDR3 is TGTGCCAGCAGTTTAACCGGGACAGGCGTAAGCAATCAGCCCCAGCATTTT. Full variable domain (missing parts from reference TRBV28 and TRBJ1-5): DVKVTQSSRYLVKRTGEKVFLECVQDMDHENMFWYRQDPGLGLRLIYFSYDVKMKEKGDIPEGYSVSREKKERFSLILESASTNQTSMYLCASSLTGTGVSNQPQHFGDGTRLSIL.

This clone showed up just a few times. This chain connects TRBV11-2 to TRBJ2-2; 8 nucleotides match TRBD2. The V gene end was trimmed by 0 bases and the J gene end by 1 base; junction bases not matched to a gene: 7. Germline CDR1 is SGHAT and CDR2 is FQNNGV. The CDR3 consists of 18 residues. In DNA, the CDR3 is TGTGCCAGCAGCTTAGATCAAAGCGGGAGCGTGAACACCGGGGAGCTGTTTTTT. This translates into CASSLDQSGSVNTGELFF.

The chain uses TRBV9 and TRBJ2-7, with D perhaps matching TRBD1 (5 bases). V was cut by 4 bases and J by 3 bases, with 8 bases left in between. Germline-derived CDR1 and CDR2 are SGDLS and YYNGEE. This CDR3 is built from 12 residues. CDR3 region: CASSRDSYEQYF. The CDR3 region has the DNA TGTGCCAGCAGCAGAGACAGCTACGAGCAGTACTTC.

This clone has a handful of counts. This chain connects TRBV15 to TRBJ2-7; D is uncertain. Per germline, CDR1 LNHNV and CDR2 YYDKDF (reference sequence). The CDR3 has 14 amino acids. V lost 1 base and J lost 2, with 9 bases in between. The CDR3 DNA reads as TGTGCCACCAGCAGAGTAGGCGGCGCCTACGAGCAGTACTTC. It translates to CATSRVGGAYEQYF.

The chain employs TRBV6-5 and TRBJ2-7; perhaps TRBD1 as D (6 bases). The length of the CDR3 is 12 residues. V dropped 8 bases and J dropped 1 base, with 9 bases sitting between them. Germline-derived CDR1 and CDR2 are MNHEY and SVGAGI. The CDR3 sequence: CASWDKSYEQYF. The CDR3 nucleotides are TGTGCCAGCTGGGACAAGTCCTACGAGCAGTACTTC.

In its sample, this clone was seen a few times. The CDR3 region is CASSIDRNTEAFF. The CDR3 nucleotides are TGTGCCAGCAGCATCGACAGGAACACTGAAGCTTTCTTT. This chain uses TRBV7-9 with TRBJ1-1; D might be TRBD1 (5 bases). The CDR3 covers 13 residues. V was shortened by 5 bases and J by 1 base, with 8 bases between the two germline ends. Looked up from germline, CDR1 is SEHNR and CDR2 is FQNEAQ (reference sequence).

This chain uses TRBV5-6 with TRBJ2-7, with TRBD1 matching 7 bases. V gave up 4 bases and J gave up 3 bases; unmatched junction bases: 4. The germline V gene encodes CDR1 SGHDT and CDR2 YYEEEE. The CDR3 spans 13 residues. The CDR3 here is CASSPRDSYEQYF. CDR3 DNA sequence: TGTGCCAGCAGCCCCCGGGACAGCTACGAGCAGTACTTC.

J is TRBJ2-7 and V is TRBV30; tentative D call: TRBD1 (6 bases). V was clipped by 3 bases and J by 7 bases, with 10 bases between them. Germline CDR1 is GTSNPN and CDR2 is SVGIG (reference sequence). CDR3 size: 11 residues. For the CDR3, the DNA is TGTGCCTGGAGGGGGGCGAGGGAGCAGTACTTC. Translated, it gives CAWRGAREQYF.

This clone was seen only a few times. The CDR3 protein is CAWSVEWRGGSTGEQFF. CDR3 DNA: TGTGCCTGGAGTGTAGAGTGGAGAGGCGGGAGCACCGGTGAGCAGTTCTTC. J is TRBJ2-1 and V is TRBV30; 7 bases are shared with TRBD2. The CDR3 covers 17 residues. The germline CDR1 and CDR2 sequences are GTSNPN and SVGIG (reference sequence). V lost 0 bases and J lost 9; bases outside the gene matches: 17.

This clone was seen a handful of times. The chain links TRBV19 to TRBJ2-1, with 8 bases aligning to TRBD2. This CDR3 spans 16 amino acids. From germline, CDR1 is LNHDA and CDR2 SQIVND (reference sequence). V was pared by 5 bases and J by 4 bases, with 10 bases of the junction left unmatched. The CDR3 loop reads CASSAREGRIYNEQFF. For the CDR3, the DNA is TGTGCCAGTAGTGCCCGGGAGGGTCGGATTTACAATGAGCAGTTCTTC.

The V gene is TRBV23-1, the J gene TRBJ1-1, with D perhaps matching TRBD1 (6 bases). TRBV23-1 is identified as an open reading frame with a role that is uncertain. V was cut by 6 bases and J by 1 base, with 24 bases left in between. The CDR3 contains 18 residues. This chain's CDR3 is CASSLGHREGPQNTEAFF. Here the CDR3 DNA reads TGCGCCAGCAGCCTCGGACACAGGGAGGGTCCCCAGAACACTGAAGCTTTCTTT.

This clone has more than one count but fewer than ten. The gene calls are TRBV28 and TRBJ2-5; D possibly corresponds to TRBD1 (5 bases). The CDR3 totals 14 residues. V lost 7 bases and J lost 2, with 14 bases in between. Looked up from germline, CDR1 is MDHEN and CDR2 is SYDVKM. The CDR3 loop reads CASIPITGQETQYF. CDR3 DNA: TGTGCCAGCATTCCGATCACAGGACAAGAGACCCAGTACTTC.

This clone was detected a few times. CDR3 amino acids: CASSFLGTGAKNIQYF. CDR3 DNA: TGTGCCAGCAGCTTCCTAGGGACAGGGGCCAAAAACATTCAGTACTTC. V and J are TRBV5-6 and TRBJ2-4, with 9 bases fitting TRBD1. Trimming took 2 bases from V and 1 from J; bases not matched to a gene: 4. The CDR3 sequence is 16 residues long. CDR1 is SGHDT, CDR2 YYEEEE, per germline.

This clone was picked up a small number of times. The CDR3 sequence: CASSPLNQERYGYTF. The CDR3 DNA follows: TGTGCCAGCAGCCCCTTAAACCAAGAGCGGTATGGCTACACCTTC. The rearrangement joins TRBV6-5 to TRBJ1-2; D unresolved. CDR3 length equals 15 residues. Trimming stripped 6 bases from V and 5 bases from J, with 19 bases between. The germline V gene encodes CDR1 MNHEY and CDR2 SVGAGI.

In its sample, this clone was seen a few times. The rearrangement joins TRBV6-6 to TRBJ2-3; D may be TRBD1 (5 bases). V lost 5 bases to trimming and J lost 0 bases, with 9 bases between them. Germline CDR1 and CDR2: MNHNY and SVGAGI (reference sequence). The CDR3 has 14 amino acids. The CDR3 here is CASSVTASTDTQYF. CDR3 bases: TGTGCCAGCAGTGTGACAGCTAGCACAGATACGCAGTATTTT.

This sequence joins TRBV4-3 and TRBJ2-1; 11 bases match TRBD2. From germline, CDR1 is LGHNA and CDR2 YSLEER. The V and J ends lost 0 bases and 8 bases, in that order; junction bases with no gene match: 9. CDR3 size: 17 residues. The CDR3 spells CASSQDLSSGRFHEQFF. In DNA, the CDR3 is TGCGCCAGCAGCCAAGATCTCTCTAGCGGGAGGTTCCATGAGCAGTTCTTC.

The chain joins TRBV2 to TRBJ2-4; TRBD2 might be the D (6 bases). The CDR3 extends over 14 amino acids. Trimming cost V 5 bases and J 9 bases, with 17 bases left between them. Germline CDR1 and CDR2: SNHLY and FYNNEI. CDR3 sequence (DNA): TGTGCCAGCAGTCCTGAGCGGGTCGAGGGCATTCAGTACTTC. As protein: CASSPERVEGIQYF.

J is TRBJ2-3 and V is TRBV7-2, with 9 bases that match TRBD2. The germline gives CDR1 SGHTA, CDR2 FQGNSA. After removal of 0 bases from V and 6 bases from J, the junction contained 1 base not matched to a gene. The CDR3 sequence is 14 residues long. The CDR3 coding sequence is TGTGCCAGCAGCTTAGCCCTAGCGGGGGATACGCAGTATTTT. Translation: CASSLALAGDTQYF.